Each of the 18 T cell receptor beta chains below was sequenced from the same sample in a study of radiation and T cells in renal cell carcinoma. Described time point: baseline pretreatment blood. This sample's treatment: 15 Gy SBRT to primary tumor, nephrectomy 4 weeks later. Sequencing was performed with immunoSEQ multiplex PCR; in TCRdb, only in-frame clones are kept and a portion is missing. The sample gives 110,000 to 150,000 clones, approximately 87% of which show up once; roughly 25% is in the top ten. The sequences come from blood, collected from a patient whose treatment included radiotherapy and nephrectomy. Source of these receptors: a woman aged 45-65 years with renal cell carcinoma.

The V gene is TRBV19, the J gene TRBJ2-7, with D perhaps TRBD2 (6 bases). Germline V gene lookup returns CDR1 LNHDA and CDR2 SQIVND (reference sequence). The V and J ends lost 4 bases and 2 bases respectively, with 21 bases between them. The CDR3 is 17 residues long. The CDR3 nucleotides read TGTGCCAGTAGTACGGATGGAAGCGGGTTCTTTACCTACGAGCAGTACTTC. Protein sequence: CASSTDGSGFFTYEQYF.

V is TRBV7-2 and J is TRBJ2-7; TRBD2 aligns across 14 bases. Germline values: CDR1 SGHTA, CDR2 FQGNSA. J lost 3 bases, V lost 6 bases, and 4 bases had no gene match. CDR3 length: 15 amino acids. The CDR3 coding sequence is TGTGCCAGCAGTTCGGGACTAGCGGGAGTCTACGAGCAGTACTTC. It encodes CASSSGLAGVYEQYF.

The rearrangement joins TRBV5-1 to TRBJ2-3, with D tentatively TRBD1 (5 bases). This CDR3 has 13 residues. V was trimmed by 4 bases and J by 5 bases, leaving 11 bases between them. Germline loops: CDR1 SGHRS, CDR2 YFSETQ. The CDR3 here is CASSDSYEDTQYF. Here the CDR3 DNA reads TGCGCCAGCAGCGACAGCTATGAAGATACGCAGTATTTT.

The chain employs TRBV6-1 and TRBJ2-7; D gene ambiguous. The germline CDR1 and CDR2 sequences are MNHNS and SASEGT. Deletions cut 2 bases from V and 2 bases from J, with 13 bases between. This CDR3 region has 15 residues. The CDR3 coding sequence is TGTGCCAGCAGTGAAATGTGGGCGAAAACCTACGAGCAGTACTTC. Its translation is CASSEMWAKTYEQYF.

V usage is TRBV7-2 and J usage is TRBJ1-2; TRBD1 matches at 12 bases. J lost 7 bases, V lost 5 bases, and 8 bases had no gene match. The V gene's germline CDR1 is SGHTA and CDR2 FQGNSA. This CDR3 comprises 15 residues. CDR3 sequence reads: CASSNRDRGRGGYTF. The CDR3 DNA follows: TGTGCCAGCAGCAACCGGGACAGGGGGCGGGGTGGCTACACCTTC.

This sequence joins TRBV27 and TRBJ2-1, with unresolved D. Germline V gives CDR1 MNHEY, CDR2 SMNVEV (reference sequence). V was shortened by 8 bases and J by 4 bases, with 15 bases between the two germline ends. CDR3 length: 14 residues. This CDR3 reads CASWPLGSYNEQFF. The CDR3 DNA follows: TGTGCCAGCTGGCCCTTGGGGTCGTACAATGAGCAGTTCTTC.

The chain links TRBV10-3 to TRBJ1-2; the D gene is possibly TRBD1 (6 bases). The CDR3 is made up of 15 amino acids. The V and J ends lost 0 bases and 0 bases respectively, with 8 bases between them. The germline CDR1 and CDR2 sequences are ENHRY and SYGVKD. The CDR3 bases are TGTGCCATCAGTGAGTCCCCAGGGGCTAACTATGGCTACACCTTC. Translation: CAISESPGANYGYTF.

V gene TRBV4-3 combines with J gene TRBJ1-2; 10 nucleotides line up with TRBD1. Trimming cost V 4 bases and J 6 bases; bases outside gene matches: 5. Germline assignment: CDR1 LGHNA and CDR2 YSLEER. This CDR3 contains 14 residues. CDR3 sequence (DNA): TGCGCCAGCAGCCCCGGACAGGGGGGACATGGCTACACCTTC. It is translated as CASSPGQGGHGYTF.

The V call is TRBV7-2, the J call TRBJ1-2; no clear D. From germline, CDR1 is SGHTA and CDR2 FQGNSA. The CDR3 runs 14 residues. V dropped 1 base and J dropped 4 bases, with 10 bases sitting between them. Written as DNA, the CDR3 is TGTGCCAGCAGCTTAGTGGAGGGATCCTATGGCTACACCTTC. It yields the protein CASSLVEGSYGYTF.

The chain links TRBV2 to TRBJ1-4; D possibly corresponds to TRBD1 (6 bases). From germline, CDR1 is SNHLY and CDR2 FYNNEI. The CDR3 spans 14 residues. V was trimmed by 4 bases and J by 3 bases, leaving 9 bases between them. CDR3 in amino acids: CASSVHRANEKLFF. The CDR3 nucleotides are TGTGCCAGCAGTGTTCACAGGGCTAATGAAAAACTGTTTTTT. Combining the CDR3 with reference TRBV2 and TRBJ1-4 gives the whole variable domain EPEVTQTPSHQVTQMGQEVILRCVPISNHLYFYWYRQILGQKVEFLVSFYNNEISEKSEIFDDQFSVERPDGSNFTLKIRSTKLEDSAMYFCASSVHRANEKLFFGSGTQLSVL.

V is TRBV4-1 and J is TRBJ2-3; the D is unclear. Germline CDR1 reads MGHRA; CDR2 reads YSYEKL. The CDR3 runs to 14 residues. The germline V and J ends were trimmed by 2 bases and 4 bases, with 10 bases remaining between them. This CDR3 reads CASSQKSVADTQYF. CDR3 in DNA: TGCGCCAGCAGCCAAAAGAGCGTCGCAGATACGCAGTATTTT.

The chain is built from TRBV5-5 and TRBJ2-1; 9 bases line up with TRBD2. The trim removed 1 base at V and 4 bases at J, leaving 0 bases unmatched. Germline V gene sequence: CDR1 SGHKS, CDR2 YYEKEE (reference sequence). The CDR3 length is 14 residues. CDR3 in amino acids: CASSLTSGYNEQFF. The CDR3 DNA reads TGTGCCAGCAGCTTGACTAGCGGGTACAATGAGCAGTTCTTC.

CDR3 nucleotide sequence: TGTGCCAGCAGGCCCGGGACAGGGAACACCGGGGAGCTGTTTTTT. Translated: CASRPGTGNTGELFF. The gene calls are TRBV2 and TRBJ2-2, with 8 bases identical to TRBD1. The CDR3 has 15 residues. J gave up 1 base and V 6 bases, and 4 bases lay outside the gene matches. Germline V gene sequence: CDR1 SNHLY, CDR2 FYNNEI.

This chain connects TRBV7-6 to TRBJ2-7; 10 bases line up with TRBD1. The CDR3 is made up of 13 amino acids. The germline CDR1 and CDR2 sequences are SGHVS and FNYEAQ. Trimming removed 9 bases from V and 2 bases from J; junction bases left unmatched: 4. Here the CDR3 reads CARRGQGAYEQYF. The CDR3 coding sequence is TGTGCCAGGCGAGGACAGGGGGCCTACGAGCAGTACTTC.

The chain joins TRBV19 to TRBJ2-4, with D perhaps matching TRBD1 (6 bases). The CDR3 consists of 16 residues. V was pared by 5 bases and J by 2 bases, with 16 bases between. The germline V gene encodes CDR1 LNHDA and CDR2 SQIVND (reference sequence). This CDR3 is CASSSQARGTKNIQYF. The CDR3 DNA reads as TGTGCCAGTAGTTCCCAGGCTAGGGGGACCAAAAACATTCAGTACTTC.

This clone has only a few counts. The CDR3 spells CASSIGQATTLNYGYTF. The CDR3 region has the DNA TGTGCCAGTAGTATCGGACAGGCGACTACTCTTAACTATGGCTACACCTTC. The chain employs TRBV19 and TRBJ1-2; 7 bases map to TRBD1. CDR1 and CDR2 from the germline V gene are LNHDA and SQIVND (reference sequence). The CDR3 is 17 amino acids. V dropped 3 bases and J dropped 1; count of bases not matched to a gene: 11.

This clone was seen a handful of times. The rearrangement links TRBV7-2 to TRBJ2-1; 9 bases match TRBD2. This CDR3 has 15 residues. Germline assignment: CDR1 SGHTA and CDR2 FQGNSA. The ends lost 1 base at V and 9 bases at J; junction bases unmatched: 7. The CDR3, as DNA: TGTGCCAGCAGCTTAGGTCTAGCGGGGTTCGCTGAGCAGTTCTTC. Protein sequence: CASSLGLAGFAEQFF.

The V gene is TRBV30, the J gene TRBJ1-2, with 7 bases identical to TRBD1. Germline V gene lookup returns CDR1 GTSNPN and CDR2 SVGIG (reference sequence). Trimming cost V 2 bases and J 7 bases; bases outside gene matches: 7. This CDR3 is 13 amino acids long. The CDR3 DNA sequence: TGTGCCTGGAGTCCCGGGACAGCCGGTGGCTACACCTTC. The encoded protein is CAWSPGTAGGYTF. The full variable domain, completed using reference TRBV30 and TRBJ1-2, is SQTIHQWPATLVQPVGSPLSLECTVEGTSNPNLYWYRQAAGRGLQLLFYSVGIGQISSEVPQNLSASRPQDRQFILSSKKLLLSDSGFYLCAWSPGTAGGYTFGSGTRLTVV.